What follows is one T cell receptor beta chain and its context. Its target is unknown. In the naive CD8 group, cells lacked CD45RO and were positively selected for CCR7, so terminally differentiated effector memory CD45RA+ cells were left out. Healthy HIV-negative adults without recent acute infections or vaccinations served as donors. There are 15 residues in the CDR3. Germline V gene data show CDR1 as MNHNS and CDR2 as SASEGT. Germline trimming cut 3 bases from V and 5 bases from J; bases unmatched to any gene: 8. Each sorted subset replicate got 200 ng genomic DNA, roughly 27,000 genomes. Original data processing: ImmunoSEQ gave junction-only sequences without quality scores, so filtering differed. Produced via immunoSEQ multiplex PCR; TCRdb's table is partial and in-frame only. The V and J calls and the clone size are those of that table, but D and trimming were determined from the DNA. Counted here are around 2.1 million clones, more than 85% occurring once; the ten biggest clones make up 1.5% to 2%.

These data are taken from a study of shared clonotypes between healthy human individuals. Study-wide points: The diversity represented, both genetic and in exposure history, was limited by few donors.

Sequenced: naive CD8+ T cells from PBMCs. The sequence was obtained from a man between 18 and 35 years old in good health. Some clones in this sample may be carry-over from other donors' samples. The chain employs TRBV6-1 and TRBJ2-7, with 9 nucleotides matching TRBD1. In DNA, the CDR3 is TGTGCCAGCAGTGAGACCGGGACAGGGAACCACGAGCAGTACTTC. This sequence encodes CASSETGTGNHEQYF.